A single sample is the source of the 13 T cell receptor beta chains below, sequenced in a study of blood T cell repertoires in COVID-19. This table comes from immunoSEQ multiplex PCR, and its TCRdb copy is limited to in-frame clones, with some not included. The sample holds more than 55,000 clones, 70% to 85% seen once. Sequences were obtained from peripheral blood. The origin of the receptors is a human donor in a cohort sampled during active COVID-19.

The chain links TRBV5-1 to TRBJ1-1; the D gene is possibly TRBD1 (5 bases). The V gene lost 4 bases and the J gene lost 0 bases, with 16 bases spanning the gap. Germline V CDR1 and CDR2: SGHRS, YFSETQ. The CDR3 runs to 16 residues. Here the CDR3 DNA reads TGCGCCAGCAGCCCCCGAGACGGACAAATGAACACTGAAGCTTTCTTT. As protein: CASSPRDGQMNTEAFF.

The V gene is TRBV18, the J gene TRBJ1-4; TRBD1 matches at 7 bases. Germline V gives CDR1 KGHSH, CDR2 LQKENI. V gave up 3 bases and J gave up 5 bases; unmatched junction bases: 0. CDR3 length equals 13 residues. CDR3: CASSPTGNEKLFF. The DNA for the CDR3 is TGTGCCAGCTCACCGACAGGGAATGAAAAACTGTTTTTT.

The rearrangement links TRBV27 to TRBJ1-2; 8 bases map to TRBD1. The germline V gene encodes CDR1 MNHEY and CDR2 SMNVEV (reference sequence). The J segment lost 4 bases and the V segment lost 4 bases, leaving 14 bases of the junction unmatched. CDR3 length equals 17 residues. CDR3 DNA sequence: TGTGCCAGCAGTTCTGACAGGGGTCGGGTCTCTATCTATGGCTACACCTTC. Encoded protein: CASSSDRGRVSIYGYTF.

V gene TRBV3-1 (or the pseudogene TRBV3-2) combines with J gene TRBJ1-4; TRBD1 agrees at 8 bases. V trimming: 5 bases; J trimming: 2 bases; junction bases outside the gene matches: 7. The CDR3 consists of 16 residues. Germline V gene sequence: CDR1 LGHDT, CDR2 YNNKEL (reference sequence). As DNA, the CDR3 is TGTGCCAGCAGCTTCAGGGGGCGAGGGACTAATGAAAAACTGTTTTTT. It translates to CASSFRGRGTNEKLFF.

V and J are TRBV7-3 and TRBJ2-6; 7 bases map to TRBD1. V lost 3 bases to trimming and J lost 1 base; unmatched junction nucleotides: 3. Per germline, CDR1 SGHTA and CDR2 FQGTGA. The CDR3 extends over 16 amino acids. The CDR3 bases are TGTGCCAGCAGCTTTAACAGGGGATCTGGGGCCAACGTCCTGACTTTC. Translating it yields CASSFNRGSGANVLTF.

This chain joins TRBV6-2 or TRBV6-3 and TRBJ1-5, with unresolved D. V was cut by 7 bases and J by 4 bases, with 11 bases left in between. Per germline, CDR1 MNHEY and CDR2 SVGEGT. The CDR3 has 13 amino acids. CDR3 residues: CASTPLHNQPQHF. CDR3 nucleotide sequence: TGTGCCAGCACCCCGTTACATAATCAGCCCCAGCATTTT.

This chain uses TRBV19 with TRBJ1-5; D might be TRBD1 (5 bases). CDR3 size: 16 residues. Germline CDR1 is LNHDA and CDR2 is SQIVND (reference sequence). Trimming pared 3 bases from V and 6 bases from J, leaving 18 bases between. CDR3 amino acids: CASSIHRDRGPQPQHF. CDR3 nucleotide sequence: TGTGCCAGTAGTATTCACCGAGACAGAGGTCCTCAGCCCCAGCATTTT. Full variable domain (missing parts from reference TRBV19 and TRBJ1-5): DGGITQSPKYLFRKEGQNVTLSCEQNLNHDAMYWYRQDPGQGLRLIYYSQIVNDFQKGDIAEGYSVSREKKESFPLTVTSAQKNPTAFYLCASSIHRDRGPQPQHFGDGTRLSIL.

This clone is classed as medium-sized (0.01 to 0.1%). V usage is TRBV6-4 and J usage is TRBJ2-2, with 7 bases aligning to TRBD1. After removal of 5 bases from V and 5 bases from J, the junction contained 5 bases not matched to a gene. Germline CDR1 reads MRHNA; CDR2 reads SNTAGT. The CDR3 loop spans 14 amino acids. The CDR3 coding sequence is TGTGCCAGCAGTTCCGGGACAGCGACCGGGGAGCTGTTTTTT. This gives the protein CASSSGTATGELFF.

Regarding this clone: Because it lacks the conserved phenylalanine or tryptophan at the end, this CDR3 is likely a read error. No DNA is shown, since the ends of the CDR3 on it are uncertain; the CDR3 is the one TCRdb lists. The CDR3 sequence: CASSVAAGDAV. This rearrangement joins TRBV9 to TRBJ2-4; TRBD1 was called by the table and not checked on the DNA. Termini included, the CDR3 measures 11 amino acids. CDR1 SGDLS and CDR2 YYNGEE come from the germline V gene.

In this sample, this clone turned up a few times. The chain couples TRBV2 to TRBJ2-7, with D possibly being TRBD1 (6 bases). This CDR3 contains 14 residues. V lost 3 bases to trimming and J lost 3 bases, with 12 bases between them. Germline CDR1 SNHLY, CDR2 FYNNEI. The CDR3 reads CASSDLRGGYEQYF. In DNA form, the CDR3 reads TGTGCCAGCAGTGATCTCAGGGGTGGCTACGAGCAGTACTTC.

CDR3 DNA sequence: TGTGCCAGCTCACCGGGGGACACCAATAATTCACCCCTCCACTTT. It encodes CASSPGDTNNSPLHF. The J gene is TRBJ1-6, the V gene TRBV18; TRBD1 is a possible D gene (6 bases). CDR3 length: 15 amino acids. Germline CDR1 and CDR2: KGHSH and LQKENI. V lost 3 bases and J 5 bases, leaving 11 bases between the germline ends.

The chain links TRBV30 to TRBJ1-2; D may be TRBD1 (5 bases). The V gene's germline CDR1 is GTSNPN and CDR2 SVGIG (reference sequence). Trimming cost V 7 bases and J 2 bases, with 11 bases left between them. This CDR3 is 12 amino acids long. The CDR3 is CAYNPGNYGYTF. The CDR3 DNA sequence: TGTGCCTATAACCCAGGGAACTATGGCTACACCTTC.

The chain has TRBV5-6 and TRBJ2-7; tentative D call: TRBD1 (6 bases). The CDR3 totals 15 residues. V was shortened by 4 bases and J by 0 bases, with 14 bases between the two germline ends. Germline lookup yields CDR1 SGHDT and CDR2 YYEEEE. CDR3 sequence (DNA): TGTGCCAGCAGCCCGACAGGAACCCTCTCCTACGAGCAGTACTTC. It translates to CASSPTGTLSYEQYF. Using reference TRBV5-6 and TRBJ2-7 for the parts outside the CDR3, the full variable domain is DAGVTQSPTHLIKTRGQQVTLRCSPKSGHDTVSWYQQALGQGPQFIFQYYEEEERQRGNFPDRFSGHQFPNYSSELNVNALLLGDSALYLCASSPTGTLSYEQYFGPGTRLTVT.